This record covers a single T cell receptor beta chain. The antigen it binds to is not known. No much larger clonotype is one base removed from it; base qualities were not supplied. Based on the germline V gene, the CDR1 and CDR2 sequences are SGDLS and YYNGEE. The CDR3 starts with the cysteine, ends with the phenylalanine, and has 12 residues. The kept DNA is CDR3 alone, 36 bases in frame from the first base. The trim is 6 bases for V and 3 bases for J, with a gap of 7 bases between the germline ends. The data derive from a study of post-analysis software for immune sequencing data (dated by TCRdb to the mid-2010s). Describing the broader study: Relapsing-remitting, secondary progressive and progressive-relapsing multiple sclerosis were recorded as disease courses, and subtype annotation was lacking for some patients. The patient repertoires were compared against 11 previously published healthy control repertoires obtained from donors aged about 6 to 26 years. A subset of samples was prepared in parallel using single-end sample barcoding, then pooled and co-amplified after Illumina adapter ligation. Summary of the overall study and its limitations: The control group was slightly older than the multiple sclerosis patient group. Direct clustering with F measure revealed strong co-clustering of samples prepared in the same batch, which led to a batch-effect correction. Roughly 5 TRBV segments, including TRBV5-6, TRBV5-1 and TRBV20-1, were significantly more frequent in patients than controls. Compared with controls, multiple sclerosis patients had significantly lower normalized Chao1 diversity, a finding suggesting substantial peripheral T-cell clonal expansion.

Receptors were amplified or captured by PCR. Data came from an Illumina HiSeq 2500. To reduce PCR and sequencing biases, unique molecular identifiers were built into the TCR beta cDNA libraries. Roughly 500,000 cDNA molecules were obtained per 1 to 10 million input T cells, so each molecule approximated one T cell. The patient libraries were prepared and sequenced with the same protocol used for the earlier healthy control dataset. Samples belonging to the same batch were prepared together, multiplexed and sequenced on a shared HiSeq lane. The authors' pipeline ran thus. MIGEC was used to process the raw barcoded reads, and molecular identifier groups with only a single read were discarded before consensus assembly and CDR3 extraction. Clonotype tables were post-analysed with VDJtools, normalizing diversity by down-sampling all datasets to the smallest sample size. Repertoire overlap clustering matched CDR3 amino acid but not nucleotide sequences to correct batch-related cross-sample contamination. In-frame beta chains were kept once TCRdb had trimmed the public reads at Q25 with fastp and called clones with MiXCR. Entries are consolidated by CDR3 protein sequence, retaining the most common genes and DNA. Here the V and J calls rest on TCRdb's processing, not on the authors' analysis. For this sample the table gives approximately 730,000 distinct CDR3 sequences, of which around 45% were detected only once. The top ten hold 4.9% of the sample.

TCR beta repertoires were profiled from peripheral blood of 10 to 15 young patients with multiple sclerosis to demonstrate the VDJtools post-analysis software. The multiple sclerosis patients were children and adolescents between roughly 6 and 15 years of age. This sequence originates from a girl between 10 and 17 years old with multiple sclerosis. Sequenced: blood. The V and J segments used are TRBV9 and TRBJ2-1; the D gene lacks a confident call. The nucleotide sequence is TGTGCCAGCATTCGTTTCTACAATGAGCAGTTCTTC. Translated, it reads CASIRFYNEQFF.